The text below deals with one T cell receptor (beta chain). This sample stems from a study of prognosis after radiotherapy for stage I lung cancer. Trimming at V came to 2 bases and at J to 9 bases, leaving 7 bases not matched to a gene. The CDR3 has 15 residues. In germline, CDR1 is SGHRS, CDR2 YFSETQ. TCR beta CDR3 was amplified from genomic DNA by two-round multiplex PCR. For every TRBV and TRBJ gene, a specific primer was used in first-round PCR. A single record per CDR3 protein comes from TCRdb applying MiXCR to the multiplex PCR reads. This sample has tens of thousands of distinct CDR3 sequences, with just over 40% found just once.

The V call is TRBV5-1, the J call TRBJ2-1; 11 positions match TRBD2. The specimen was PBMCs, collected before or after stereotactic body radiation therapy (not recorded which). The receptor was derived from a donor aged 50 or older with non-small cell lung cancer. CDR3 region: CASSLLAGESGEQFF. DNA for the CDR3: TGCGCCAGCAGCTTACTAGCGGGAGAAAGCGGTGAGCAGTTCTTC.